A selection of T cell receptor beta chains follows, all from one sample in a study of pediatric ulcerative colitis. The data were produced by immunoSEQ multiplex PCR, yet TCRdb's version contains in-frame clones alone and is incomplete. The sample shows 57,000 or so clones, around 86% of them seen only once. The sequencing input was blood. The receptors were sampled from a boy younger than 18 who was a control in a study of pediatric ulcerative colitis. Both conserved end residues are part of each CDR3. Each record gives: D gene, V gene, clone size, J gene, CDR3 DNA, CDR3 protein. A D gene is named only where the DNA matches it firmly. Size is omitted from some rows. Given values are once, few, many or a class for expanded clones.

NA	TRBV5-4	NA	TRBJ1-3	TGTGCCAGCAGCCCGCGTGGGGGAAACACCATATATTTT	CASSPRGGNTIYF
NA	TRBV7-2	NA	TRBJ2-1	TGTGCCAGCAGCCAGCGACCGATCCCTTCCTACAATGAGCAGTTCTTC	CASSQRPIPSYNEQFF
TRBD2	TRBV5-4	NA	TRBJ2-7	TGTGCCAGCAGCTTTTTCGTGGGAGGGTTTTCCTACGAGCAGTACTTC	CASSFFVGGFSYEQYF
NA	TRBV11-2	NA	TRBJ1-5	TGTGCCAGCAGCTTAGTTGGGGGAAGCAATCAGCCCCAGCATTTT	CASSLVGGSNQPQHF
TRBD1	TRBV29-1	NA	TRBJ1-2	TGCAGCGTTGAAAAGGACAGGGGGCAGGGGGGCTACACCTTC	CSVEKDRGQGGYTF
TRBD2	TRBV6-4	NA	TRBJ2-1	TGTGCCAGCAGCGGACTAGCCGACTCCTACAATGAGCAGTTCTTC	CASSGLADSYNEQFF
NA	TRBV6-1	NA	TRBJ1-1	TGTGCCAGCAATAGAGGACTAGTTAACACTGAAGCTTTCTTT	CASNRGLVNTEAFF
TRBD2	TRBV2	NA	TRBJ2-3	TGTGCCAGCAGTCACACTACCGGGACTAGGAGTCCAGATACGCAGTATTTT	CASSHTTGTRSPDTQYF
TRBD2	TRBV29-1	NA	TRBJ2-2	TGCAGCGTTACCAGGACTAGCGGGGGCCCTGAAACCGGGGAGCTGTTTTTT	CSVTRTSGGPETGELFF
NA	TRBV27	NA	TRBJ1-1	TGTGCCAGCAGCTCTAAGCATAGGGGAGTCCCTATGAACACTGAAGCTTTCTTT	CASSSKHRGVPMNTEAFF
NA	TRBV7-3	NA	TRBJ2-2	TGTGCCAGCAGCCCCCGAATTTTGTTCGGTTCGAACACCGGGGAGCTGTTTTTT	CASSPRILFGSNTGELFF
NA	TRBV14	NA	TRBJ2-5	TGTGCCAGCAGCCAGCCGGCAGCTAGATGGCTAGAGACCCAGTACTTC	CASSQPAARWLETQYF
NA	TRBV11-2	NA	TRBJ2-1	TGTGCCAGCAGCTTAGGGGCTTCGGACAATGAGCAGTTCTTC	CASSLGASDNEQFF
NA	TRBV2	NA	TRBJ2-1	TGTGCCAGCAATGGACAATCCAATGAGCAGTTCTTC	CASNGQSNEQFF
TRBD2	TRBV4-1	NA	TRBJ2-4	TGCGCCAGCAGCCAAAGGACCGGGACTACCCAAAACATTCAGTACTTC	CASSQRTGTTQNIQYF
NA	TRBV2	NA	TRBJ2-4	TGTGCCAGCAGTGAAGCGCTTCCCGAAAACATTCAGTACTTC	CASSEALPENIQYF
NA	TRBV7-2	once	TRBJ2-1	TGTGCCAGCAGCCCCCATTGGGGGGGGCATTACAATGAGCAGTTCTTC	CASSPHWGGHYNEQFF
NA	TRBV30	few	TRBJ1-6	TGTGCCTGGAGCCTACTCAGAGCTGATTCACCCCTCCACTTT	CAWSLLRADSPLHF
TRBD1	TRBV18	NA	TRBJ1-2	TGTGCCAGCTCACCCCAGGACAGGGGAGGGTTTGGCTACACCTTC	CASSPQDRGGFGYTF
NA	TRBV7-9	NA	TRBJ2-1	TGTGCCAGCAGCTTCCGTTCGGGGGAGTACAATGAGCAGTTCTTC	CASSFRSGEYNEQFF
TRBD1	TRBV27	NA	TRBJ2-7	TGTGCCAGCAGTTTACGACAGGGTTACTACGAGCAGTACTTC	CASSLRQGYYEQYF
TRBD2	TRBV19	once	TRBJ2-1	TGTGCCAGTAGTATCCCTAGCGGGAAATACAATGAGCAGTTCTTC	CASSIPSGKYNEQFF
TRBD1	TRBV6-5	NA	TRBJ2-7	TGTGCCAGCAGTTACATGGGACAGGGGGCGGACGAGCAGTACTTC	CASSYMGQGADEQYF
NA	TRBV6-6	NA	TRBJ2-3	TGTGCCAGCAGTTACCTCGGTACTAGCACAGATACGCAGTATTTT	CASSYLGTSTDTQYF
NA	TRBV7-9	NA	TRBJ2-7	TGTGCCAGCAGCCCGCCGGACGGGAAGAGCTCCTACGAGCAGTACTTC	CASSPPDGKSSYEQYF
TRBD1	TRBV5-1	NA	TRBJ2-7	TGCGCCAGCTCCGGGACAGGGCCCTCCTACGAGCAGTACTTC	CASSGTGPSYEQYF
NA	TRBV9	NA	TRBJ1-2	TGTGCCAGCAGCGTATCGGACACCTATGGCTACACCTTC	CASSVSDTYGYTF
NA	TRBV19	NA	TRBJ1-2	TGTGCCAGTAGTCCAACCGGTTCGCGGGGCTACACCTTC	CASSPTGSRGYTF